Ten or more counts support the clone carrying this TCR beta chain. This CDR3 has 11 residues. The germline V gene has CDR1 SGHAT and CDR2 FQNNGV. Trimming pared 5 bases from V and 10 bases from J, leaving 9 bases between. The data stem from a study of breast tumors, draining lymph nodes, adjacent tissues. TCRdb passed the multiplex PCR reads through MiXCR, listing each CDR3 protein once. The data hold about 52,000 distinct CDR3 sequences, with roughly 39% observed a single time. The TCR originated in a female donor with breast cancer. Some clones in this sample may be carry-over from other donors' samples. The sample was breast tumor tissue. J is TRBJ2-1 and V is TRBV11-2; D ambiguous. DNA for the CDR3: TGTGCCAGCAGCCCTGATTGGGAGCAGTTCTTC. Translating it yields CASSPDWEQFF.